Presented here are 19 T cell receptor beta chains from one specimen sequenced in a study of cytomegalovirus exposure and HLA in healthy donors. PCR primers comprised 60 Vbeta and 13 Jbeta primers. Only in-frame clones appear in the TCRdb table, and some are missing; sequencing was by immunoSEQ multiplex PCR. The data contain 150,000 to 200,000 clones, about 80% of them seen just once; the ten biggest clones take up about 1.9%. The sequencing input was PBMCs. These receptors all come from a woman under 40 in good health and CMV-seronegative.

The rearrangement uses TRBV7-9 and TRBJ1-1, with 7 positions matching TRBD1. This CDR3 spans 15 amino acids. Losses at the gene ends were 0 bases for V and 1 base for J; bases not matched to a gene: 2. Germline values: CDR1 SEHNR, CDR2 FQNEAQ (reference sequence). The chain's CDR3 is CASSLAKGANTEAFF. For the CDR3, the DNA is TGTGCCAGCAGCTTAGCCAAGGGGGCGAACACTGAAGCTTTCTTT.

The chain carries TRBV27 and TRBJ1-2; 8 positions agree with TRBD1. V lost 5 bases to trimming and J lost 8 bases; unmatched junction nucleotides: 7. This CDR3 is built from 13 residues. Germline V gene data show CDR1 as MNHEY and CDR2 as SMNVEV (reference sequence). The CDR3 DNA is TGTGCCAGCAGTCGGACAGGGTCGAGAGGCTACACCTTC. The encoded protein is CASSRTGSRGYTF.

The rearrangement joins TRBV5-1 to TRBJ2-7; 7 nucleotides align to TRBD1. The CDR3 runs to 15 residues. V shed 3 bases, J shed 4 bases, and the junction held 10 bases outside the gene matches. The germline V gene has CDR1 SGHRS and CDR2 YFSETQ. The CDR3 loop reads CASSYGQDQPYEQYF. The CDR3 region has the DNA TGCGCCAGCAGCTACGGACAGGACCAGCCATACGAGCAGTACTTC.

The chain employs TRBV5-1 and TRBJ1-5; 11 positions match TRBD1. The germline CDR1 and CDR2 sequences are SGHRS and YFSETQ. With V trimmed by 4 bases and J by 3 bases, 3 bases remained unmatched. The CDR3 extends over 15 amino acids. CDR3 sequence reads: CASSPGQGANQPQHF. The CDR3 DNA reads as TGCGCCAGCAGCCCAGGACAGGGGGCCAATCAGCCCCAGCATTTT.

CDR3: CATSRGLSLTYEQYF. CDR3 sequence (DNA): TGTGCCACCAGCAGGGGACTTAGTTTGACCTACGAGCAGTACTTC. The chain is built from TRBV15 and TRBJ2-7; weak D call: TRBD2 (6 bases). The germline V and J ends were trimmed by 3 bases and 2 bases, with 14 bases remaining between them. The CDR3 totals 15 residues. Germline V gene data show CDR1 as LNHNV and CDR2 as YYDKDF (reference sequence).

This clone was found a few times. This CDR3 is CASSGRQGKTEAFF. The CDR3 DNA follows: TGTGCCAGCTCCGGTAGACAGGGTAAGACTGAAGCTTTCTTT. The rearrangement joins TRBV18 to TRBJ1-1, with 7 bases fitting TRBD1. CDR1 is KGHSH and CDR2 is LQKENI in the germline V gene. The CDR3 loop spans 14 amino acids. V dropped 6 bases and J dropped 5; count of bases not matched to a gene: 9.

This chain connects TRBV28 to TRBJ1-5, with 7 bases matching TRBD1. The J segment lost 3 bases and the V segment lost 3 bases, leaving 8 bases of the junction unmatched. The CDR3 has 16 amino acids. CDR1 is MDHEN and CDR2 is SYDVKM in the germline V gene. CDR3 DNA: TGTGCCAGCAGTTTGGGGACAGTTGCCAACAATCAGCCCCAGCATTTT. It specifies CASSLGTVANNQPQHF.

The CDR3 sequence: CASSLGVGREDQETQYF. CDR3 sequence (DNA): TGTGCCAGCAGCTTAGGTGTCGGCAGGGAGGACCAAGAGACCCAGTACTTC. The chain has TRBV7-9 and TRBJ2-5; TRBD2 might be the D (6 bases). The CDR3 runs to 17 residues. Trimming removed 1 base from V and 0 bases from J, with 15 bases in between. Per germline, CDR1 SEHNR and CDR2 FQNEAQ (reference sequence).

V gene TRBV4-2 combines with J gene TRBJ2-7, with TRBD1 identical over 9 bases. J was trimmed by 2 bases and V by 4 bases; bases with no gene match: 9. This CDR3 comprises 16 residues. The germline V gene has CDR1 LGHNA and CDR2 YNFKEQ. The CDR3 here is CASSPLGQGRPYEQYF. In DNA form, the CDR3 reads TGTGCCAGCAGCCCACTTGGACAGGGGAGGCCCTACGAGCAGTACTTC.

V and J are TRBV4-3 and TRBJ2-1; possible D gene TRBD1, 5 bases. The ends were cut back, 0 bases at V and 4 bases at J, with 16 bases in the middle. There are 17 residues in the CDR3. Germline-derived CDR1 and CDR2 are LGHNA and YSLEER. The CDR3 nucleotides read TGCGCCAGCAGCCAAGAAGGGGCGGCGCACCCTTACAATGAGCAGTTCTTC. Residues: CASSQEGAAHPYNEQFF.

This CDR3 reads CSVDGTGGAGNEQYF. CDR3 DNA sequence: TGCAGCGTTGATGGGACAGGGGGCGCCGGGAACGAGCAGTACTTC. The chain is built from TRBV29-1 and TRBJ2-7, with 12 bases lining up with TRBD1. Germline V gives CDR1 SQVTM, CDR2 ANQGSEA. V lost 3 bases to trimming and J lost 5 bases; unmatched junction nucleotides: 8. The CDR3 is 15 residues long.

V usage is TRBV10-3 and J usage is TRBJ1-1; 7 nucleotides agree with TRBD1. The germline V gene encodes CDR1 ENHRY and CDR2 SYGVKD. The CDR3 contains 14 residues. Losses at the gene ends were 5 bases for V and 6 bases for J; bases not matched to a gene: 9. The CDR3 reads CAISNDREVAEAFF. The CDR3 nucleotides read TGTGCCATCAGTAACGACAGGGAAGTCGCTGAAGCTTTCTTT.

J is TRBJ2-5 and V is TRBV6-5, with 7 bases matching TRBD2. Germline V gene lookup returns CDR1 MNHEY and CDR2 SVGAGI. There are 14 residues in the CDR3. Trimming cost V 2 bases and J 2 bases; bases outside gene matches: 2. In nucleotides, the CDR3 is TGTGCCAGCAGTTACGGACTAGGTCAAGAGACCCAGTACTTC. It codes for CASSYGLGQETQYF.

The chain recombines TRBV4-3 with TRBJ2-7; TRBD1 matches at 7 bases. This CDR3 has 16 amino acids. The J segment lost 4 bases and the V segment lost 0 bases, leaving 9 bases of the junction unmatched. Germline lookup yields CDR1 LGHNA and CDR2 YSLEER. CDR3 amino acids: CASSQDLGTGEYEQYF. The CDR3 bases are TGCGCCAGCAGCCAAGATCTGGGAACAGGGGAATACGAGCAGTACTTC.

This chain joins TRBV6-1 and TRBJ1-6; D perhaps matches TRBD1 (6 bases). Per the germline V gene, CDR1 is MNHNS and CDR2 is SASEGT. This CDR3 contains 14 residues. Trimming stripped 7 bases from V and 4 bases from J, with 11 bases between. CDR3 in amino acids: CASTKDRYNSPLHF. CDR3 DNA: TGTGCCAGCACCAAGGACAGATATAATTCACCCCTCCACTTT.

The rearrangement links TRBV6-5 to TRBJ2-7; 7 bases are shared with TRBD1. This CDR3 region has 14 residues. Trimming removed 4 bases from V and 0 bases from J; junction bases left unmatched: 3. Germline V gene data show CDR1 as MNHEY and CDR2 as SVGAGI. CDR3 amino acids: CASSFQGVSYEQYF. The CDR3 bases are TGTGCCAGCAGTTTCCAGGGGGTCTCCTACGAGCAGTACTTC.

This clone was recorded only once. The rearrangement uses TRBV6-5 and TRBJ1-2; 9 nucleotides align to TRBD1. Germline CDR1 and CDR2: MNHEY and SVGAGI. J was trimmed by 2 bases and V by 0 bases; bases with no gene match: 4. This CDR3 is built from 16 residues. The CDR3 protein is CASSYSGTGSNYGYTF. The CDR3, as DNA: TGTGCCAGCAGTTACTCCGGGACAGGGTCCAACTATGGCTACACCTTC.

This chain connects TRBV15 to TRBJ1-1, with D maybe TRBD1 (5 bases). V was pared by 0 bases and J by 6 bases, with 14 bases between. Germline values: CDR1 LNHNV, CDR2 YYDKDF (reference sequence). The length of the CDR3 is 15 residues. The CDR3 region is CATSRDVEGAAEAFF. In DNA, the CDR3 is TGTGCCACCAGCAGAGATGTTGAAGGGGCGGCTGAAGCTTTCTTT. Using reference TRBV15 and TRBJ1-1 for the parts outside the CDR3, the full variable domain is DAMVIQNPRYQVTQFGKPVTLSCSQTLNHNVMYWYQQKSSQAPKLLFHYYDKDFNNEADTPDNFQSRRPNTSFCFLDIRSPGLGDTAMYLCATSRDVEGAAEAFFGQGTRLTVV.

This chain links TRBV6-5 with TRBJ2-7, with a tentative D call TRBD1 (6 bases). The CDR3 extends over 15 amino acids. Between the trimmed V and J ends, which lost 6 bases and 3 bases, there was a span of 18 bases. The V gene's germline CDR1 is MNHEY and CDR2 SVGAGI. The CDR3 region is CASSAAWDTSYEQYF. In DNA, the CDR3 is TGTGCCAGCAGCGCCGCCTGGGACACGAGCTACGAGCAGTACTTC.